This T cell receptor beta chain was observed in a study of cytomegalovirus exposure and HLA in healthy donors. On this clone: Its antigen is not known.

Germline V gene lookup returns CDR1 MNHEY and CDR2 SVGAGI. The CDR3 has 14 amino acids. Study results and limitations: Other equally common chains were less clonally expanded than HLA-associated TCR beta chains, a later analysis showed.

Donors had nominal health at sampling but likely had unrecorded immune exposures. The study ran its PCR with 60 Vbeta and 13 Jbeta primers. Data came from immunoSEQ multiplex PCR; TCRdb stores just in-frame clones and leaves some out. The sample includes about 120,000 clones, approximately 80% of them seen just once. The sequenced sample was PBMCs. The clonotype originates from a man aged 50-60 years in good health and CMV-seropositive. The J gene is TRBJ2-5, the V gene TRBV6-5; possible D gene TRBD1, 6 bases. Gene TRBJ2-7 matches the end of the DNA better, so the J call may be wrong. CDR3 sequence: CASSYSNSGDEQYF. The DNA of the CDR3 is TGTGCCAGCAGTTACTCGAATTCAGGGGACGAGCAGTACTTC.